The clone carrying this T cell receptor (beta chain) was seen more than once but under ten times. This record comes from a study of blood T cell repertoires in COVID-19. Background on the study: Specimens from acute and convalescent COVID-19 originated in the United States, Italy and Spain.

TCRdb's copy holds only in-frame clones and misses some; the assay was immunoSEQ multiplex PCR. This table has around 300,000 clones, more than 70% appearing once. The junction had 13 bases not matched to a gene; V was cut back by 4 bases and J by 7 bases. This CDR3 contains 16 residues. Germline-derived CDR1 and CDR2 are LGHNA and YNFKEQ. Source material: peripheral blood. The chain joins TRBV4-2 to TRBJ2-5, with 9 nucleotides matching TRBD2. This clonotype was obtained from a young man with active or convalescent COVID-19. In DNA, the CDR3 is TGTGCCAGCAGCCCTGGAGGCGGGGGGGCTTTAGGGACCCAGTACTTC. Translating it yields CASSPGGGGALGTQYF.